The rows below give T cell receptor beta chains drawn from one sample of a study of vaccination effects on CD4 cells after COVID-19. The repertoire was sequenced with immunoSEQ multiplex PCR; TCRdb's copy has only in-frame clones and lacks some. The data hold approximately 74,000 clones, with 65% to 80% observed a single time. These receptors are not linked to any known antigen. This sample comprised CD4+ T cells from PBMCs cultured without peptide, obtained after COVID-19 vaccination. The receptors here all came from a human donor who received a COVID-19 vaccine. CDR3s include the opening cysteine and the closing phenylalanine or tryptophan. A D gene is named only where the DNA matches it firmly. Clone size is shown for a subset of rows, as once, few, many or a class of expanded clone.

D: TRBD1
J: TRBJ1-6
V: TRBV6-5
size: NA
CDR3: CASRSTGSGNSPLHF
DNA: TGTGCCAGCAGATCGACAGGGTCTGGTAATTCACCCCTCCACTTT

D: TRBD1
J: TRBJ2-1
V: TRBV30
size: NA
CDR3: CAWTQGAASYNEQFF
DNA: TGTGCCTGGACGCAGGGGGCGGCCTCCTACAATGAGCAGTTCTTC

D: TRBD1
J: TRBJ2-2
V: TRBV19
size: NA
CDR3: CASSGLNRGRSTGELFF
DNA: TGTGCCAGTAGTGGACTAAACAGGGGGCGCAGCACCGGGGAGCTGTTTTTT

D: TRBD1
J: TRBJ1-4
V: TRBV24-1
size: NA
CDR3: CATSDPKTGARELFF
DNA: TGTGCCACCAGTGACCCAAAGACAGGGGCCAGGGAACTGTTTTTT

D: TRBD1
J: TRBJ1-2
V: TRBV7-9
size: NA
CDR3: CASSLGRGTGHWDGYTF
DNA: TGTGCCAGCAGCTTAGGAAGGGGGACAGGCCACTGGGATGGCTACACCTTC

D: NA
J: TRBJ1-2
V: TRBV18
size: few
CDR3: CASSPDGTYGYTF
DNA: TGTGCCAGCTCACCGGACGGAACCTATGGCTACACCTTC

D: TRBD1
J: TRBJ1-2
V: TRBV3-1/TRBV3-2
size: NA
CDR3: CASSQVGQRYTF
DNA: TGTGCCAGCAGCCAAGTGGGACAGCGCTACACCTTC

D: TRBD1
J: TRBJ2-2
V: TRBV4-1
size: few
CDR3: CASSHVRGPDTGELFF
DNA: TGCGCCAGCAGCCACGTCAGGGGGCCGGACACCGGGGAGCTGTTTTTT

D: NA
J: TRBJ2-2
V: TRBV6-5
size: NA
CDR3: CASSYFGPPTGGELFF
DNA: TGTGCCAGCAGTTACTTCGGGCCCCCAACAGGGGGGGAGCTGTTTTTT

D: NA
J: TRBJ2-3
V: TRBV5-1
size: NA
CDR3: CASSLDGRPSTDTQYF
DNA: TGCGCCAGCAGCTTGGATGGCAGGCCTAGCACAGATACGCAGTATTTT

D: NA
J: TRBJ1-2
V: TRBV6-1
size: NA
CDR3: CASSETGFFRRAYGYTF
DNA: TGTGCCAGCAGTGAAACCGGGTTCTTCCGGCGGGCGTATGGCTACACCTTC

D: NA
J: TRBJ1-5
V: TRBV6-2/TRBV6-3
size: NA
CDR3: CASSLGNSNQPQHF
DNA: TGTGCCAGCAGTTTAGGTAATAGCAATCAGCCCCAGCATTTT

D: NA
J: TRBJ2-2
V: TRBV2
size: NA
CDR3: CASNPWGRTGELFF
DNA: TGTGCCAGCAATCCTTGGGGAAGGACCGGGGAGCTGTTTTTT

D: NA
J: TRBJ2-2
V: TRBV28
size: NA
CDR3: CASSSNPGREWWNTGELFF
DNA: TGTGCCAGCAGCTCAAACCCGGGCAGGGAGTGGTGGAACACCGGGGAGCTGTTTTTT

D: NA
J: TRBJ1-2
V: TRBV6-5
size: NA
CDR3: CASSYSLGVLYGYTF
DNA: TGTGCCAGCAGTTACTCTTTAGGTGTTCTCTATGGCTACACCTTC

D: NA
J: TRBJ1-5
V: TRBV7-2
size: NA
CDR3: CASSLAVGRGDQPQHF
DNA: TGTGCCAGCAGCTTAGCCGTCGGGAGGGGCGATCAGCCCCAGCATTTT

D: NA
J: TRBJ1-1
V: TRBV30
size: NA
CDR3: CAWRGTALRNEAFF
DNA: TGTGCCTGGAGGGGAACGGCGCTAAGGAATGAAGCTTTCTTT

D: NA
J: TRBJ1-2
V: TRBV30
size: NA
CDR3: CAWFSRGKAYGYTF
DNA: TGTGCCTGGTTTAGCCGGGGGAAGGCCTATGGCTACACCTTC

D: NA
J: TRBJ2-2
V: TRBV5-1
size: NA
CDR3: CASRVQAGELFF
DNA: TGCGCCAGCAGAGTTCAGGCCGGGGAGCTGTTTTTT

D: TRBD1
J: TRBJ2-1
V: TRBV11-2
size: NA
CDR3: CASSSTTGDRYNEQFF
DNA: TGTGCCAGCAGTTCGACAACAGGGGACCGATACAATGAGCAGTTCTTC

D: NA
J: TRBJ1-3
V: TRBV30
size: NA
CDR3: CAWTVGLHSGNTIYF
DNA: TGTGCCTGGACTGTCGGACTGCACTCTGGAAACACCATATATTTT

D: NA
J: TRBJ1-1
V: TRBV18
size: few
CDR3: CASSRVWGSMNTEAFF
DNA: TGTGCCAGCTCACGGGTTTGGGGTTCAATGAACACTGAAGCTTTCTTT

D: TRBD1
J: TRBJ2-3
V: TRBV6-5
size: NA
CDR3: CASLAGTGADTQYF
DNA: TGTGCCAGCCTTGCCGGGACAGGGGCAGATACGCAGTATTTT

D: NA
J: TRBJ2-5
V: TRBV4-3
size: NA
CDR3: CASSQVWHSVEETQYF
DNA: TGCGCCAGCAGCCAAGTCTGGCACAGCGTGGAAGAGACCCAGTACTTC

D: NA
J: TRBJ2-3
V: TRBV6-5
size: NA
CDR3: CASSYSVGSHVDTQYF
DNA: TGTGCCAGCAGTTACTCGGTAGGGTCCCACGTGGATACGCAGTATTTT

D: NA
J: TRBJ2-1
V: TRBV5-1
size: NA
CDR3: CASKGILASYNEQFF
DNA: TGCGCCAGCAAGGGAATCCTAGCGTCCTACAATGAGCAGTTCTTC

D: NA
J: TRBJ2-3
V: TRBV2
size: once
CDR3: CASSGEGPSTDTQYF
DNA: TGTGCCAGCAGTGGAGAGGGCCCCTCCACAGATACGCAGTATTTT

D: NA
J: TRBJ2-3
V: TRBV30
size: NA
CDR3: CAWSVYSQDTQYF
DNA: TGTGCCTGGAGTGTATATTCCCAAGATACGCAGTATTTT

D: NA
J: TRBJ2-3
V: TRBV5-1
size: NA
CDR3: CASSLRTSSTDTQYF
DNA: TGCGCCAGCAGCTTGCGGACATCTAGCACAGATACGCAGTATTTT

D: TRBD1
J: TRBJ1-1
V: TRBV6-5
size: NA
CDR3: CASTRGTGSKAFF
DNA: TGTGCCAGCACCCGAGGGACAGGGAGTAAAGCTTTCTTT

D: NA
J: TRBJ2-5
V: TRBV18
size: once
CDR3: CASSPPSGGQETQYF
DNA: TGTGCCAGCTCACCACCGTCCGGGGGCCAAGAGACCCAGTACTTC

D: TRBD1
J: TRBJ1-2
V: TRBV29-1
size: few
CDR3: CSVANRGYGYTF
DNA: TGCAGCGTCGCCAACAGGGGATATGGCTACACCTTC

D: TRBD1
J: TRBJ2-6
V: TRBV13
size: NA
CDR3: CASKMTGSGANVLTF
DNA: TGTGCCAGTAAGATGACAGGGTCTGGGGCCAACGTCCTGACTTTC

D: NA
J: TRBJ2-2
V: TRBV24-1
size: NA
CDR3: CATSDLGEAGELFF
DNA: TGTGCCACCAGTGATTTGGGGGAGGCCGGGGAGCTGTTTTTT

D: TRBD1
J: TRBJ1-2
V: TRBV19
size: NA
CDR3: CASSQQGRHTVNYGYTF
DNA: TGTGCCAGTAGTCAACAGGGGCGGCATACAGTAAACTATGGCTACACCTTC

D: NA
J: TRBJ2-3
V: TRBV19
size: NA
CDR3: CASSIRGGTSTDTQYF
DNA: TGTGCCAGTAGTATAAGGGGCGGTACTAGCACAGATACGCAGTATTTT

D: TRBD2
J: TRBJ2-5
V: TRBV30
size: NA
CDR3: CASSGGGETQYF
DNA: TGTGCCTCTAGCGGGGGAGGCGAGACCCAGTACTTC